Described below is a single TCR beta chain sequence and its context. It was with unique molecular identifiers that the TCRbeta library was prepared. MiXCR, run by TCRdb on the PCR reads, gives a single entry per CDR3 protein. The sample consists of around 700,000 distinct CDR3 sequences, less than 15% of them appearing once. This sample stems from a study of T-cell reconstitution after alpha-beta-depleted transplantation in children. The CDR3 length is 15 residues. Germline V gene sequence: CDR1 KGHSH, CDR2 LQKENI. Trimming removed 3 bases from V and 3 bases from J, with 15 bases in between. The clonotype originates from a girl aged 2-10 years with congenital amegakaryocytic thrombocytopenia, due to receive a stem cell transplant. The material sequenced was PBMCs, taken before TCRalphabeta/CD19-depleted stem cell transplant. The chain joins TRBV18 to TRBJ2-7; D uncertain. Written as DNA, the CDR3 is TGTGCCAGCTCACCTACAGCAATGACCTTCTACGAGCAGTACTTC. This gives the protein CASSPTAMTFYEQYF.